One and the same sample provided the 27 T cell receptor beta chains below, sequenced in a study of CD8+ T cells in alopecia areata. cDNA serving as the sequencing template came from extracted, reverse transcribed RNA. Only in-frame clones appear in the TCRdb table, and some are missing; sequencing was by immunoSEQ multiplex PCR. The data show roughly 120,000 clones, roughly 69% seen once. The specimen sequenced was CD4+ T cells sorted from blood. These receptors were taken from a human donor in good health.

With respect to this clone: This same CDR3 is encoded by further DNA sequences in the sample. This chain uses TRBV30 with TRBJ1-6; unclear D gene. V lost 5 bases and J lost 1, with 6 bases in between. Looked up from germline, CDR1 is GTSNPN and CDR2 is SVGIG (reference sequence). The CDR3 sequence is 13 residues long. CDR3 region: CAWVRSYNSPLHF. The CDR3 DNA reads TGTGCCTGGGTCCGATCCTATAATTCACCCCTCCACTTT.

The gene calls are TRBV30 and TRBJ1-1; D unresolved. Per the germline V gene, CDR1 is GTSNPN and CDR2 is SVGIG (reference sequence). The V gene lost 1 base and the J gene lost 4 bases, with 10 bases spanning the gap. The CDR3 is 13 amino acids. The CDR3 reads CAWSAMEGTEAFF. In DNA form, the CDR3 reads TGTGCCTGGAGTGCGATGGAGGGCACTGAAGCTTTCTTT.

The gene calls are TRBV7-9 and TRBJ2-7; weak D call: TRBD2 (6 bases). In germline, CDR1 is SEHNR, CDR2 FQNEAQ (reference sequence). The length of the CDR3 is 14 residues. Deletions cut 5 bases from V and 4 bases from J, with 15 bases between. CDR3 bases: TGTGCCAGCAGCCCGCGGGACCTCTCTTACGAGCAGTACTTC. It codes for CASSPRDLSYEQYF.

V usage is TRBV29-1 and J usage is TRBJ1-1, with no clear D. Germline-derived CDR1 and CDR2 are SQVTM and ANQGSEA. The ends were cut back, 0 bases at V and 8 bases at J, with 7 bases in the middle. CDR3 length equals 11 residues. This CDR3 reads CSVEDWAEAFF. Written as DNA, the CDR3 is TGCAGCGTTGAAGATTGGGCCGAAGCTTTCTTT.

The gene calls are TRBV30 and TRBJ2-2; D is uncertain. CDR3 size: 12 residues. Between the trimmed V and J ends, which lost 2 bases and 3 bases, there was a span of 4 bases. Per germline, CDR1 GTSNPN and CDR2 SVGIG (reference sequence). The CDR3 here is CAWSSHTGELFF. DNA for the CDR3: TGTGCCTGGAGTTCCCACACCGGGGAGCTGTTTTTT.

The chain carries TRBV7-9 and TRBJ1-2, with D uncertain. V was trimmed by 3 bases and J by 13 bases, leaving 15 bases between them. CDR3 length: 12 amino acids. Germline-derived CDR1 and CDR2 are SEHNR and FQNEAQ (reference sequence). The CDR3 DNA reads TGTGCCAGCAGCTTCTCTGAGCTGCTAGGCACCTTC. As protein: CASSFSELLGTF. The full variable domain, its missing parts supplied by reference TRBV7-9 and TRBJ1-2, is DTGVSQNPRHKITKRGQNVTFRCDPISEHNRLYWYRQTLGQGPEFLTYFQNEAQLEKSRLLSDRFSAERPKGSFSTLEIQRTEQGDSAMYLCASSFSELLGTFGSGTRLTVV.

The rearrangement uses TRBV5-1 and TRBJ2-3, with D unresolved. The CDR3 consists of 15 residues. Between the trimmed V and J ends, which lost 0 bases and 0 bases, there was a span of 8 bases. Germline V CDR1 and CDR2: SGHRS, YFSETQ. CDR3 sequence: CASSLAVVSTDTQYF. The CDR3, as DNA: TGCGCCAGCAGCTTGGCGGTAGTGAGCACAGATACGCAGTATTTT.

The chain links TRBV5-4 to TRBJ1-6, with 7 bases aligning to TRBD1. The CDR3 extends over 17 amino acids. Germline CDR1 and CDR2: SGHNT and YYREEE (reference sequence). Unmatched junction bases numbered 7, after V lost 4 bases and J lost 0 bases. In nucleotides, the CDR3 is TGTGCCAGCAGCAGGGACAGCCGGAGCTCCTATAATTCACCCCTCCACTTT. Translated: CASSRDSRSSYNSPLHF.

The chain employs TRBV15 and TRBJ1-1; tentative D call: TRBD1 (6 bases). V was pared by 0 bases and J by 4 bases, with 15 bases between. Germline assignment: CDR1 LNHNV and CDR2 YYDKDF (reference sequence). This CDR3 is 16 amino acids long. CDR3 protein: CATSRDSGPRGTEAFF. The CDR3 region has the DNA TGTGCCACCAGCAGAGATTCGGGCCCCAGGGGCACTGAAGCTTTCTTT.

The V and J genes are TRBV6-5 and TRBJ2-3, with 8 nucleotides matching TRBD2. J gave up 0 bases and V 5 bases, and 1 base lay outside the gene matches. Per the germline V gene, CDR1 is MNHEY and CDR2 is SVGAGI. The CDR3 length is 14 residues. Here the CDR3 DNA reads TGTGCCAGCAGTACTAGCGGAAGCACAGATACGCAGTATTTT. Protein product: CASSTSGSTDTQYF.

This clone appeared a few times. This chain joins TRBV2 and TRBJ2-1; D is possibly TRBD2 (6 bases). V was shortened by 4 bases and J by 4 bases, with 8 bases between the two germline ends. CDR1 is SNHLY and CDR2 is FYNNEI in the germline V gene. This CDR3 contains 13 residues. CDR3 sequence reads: CASSGRGYNEQFF. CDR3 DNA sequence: TGTGCCAGCAGTGGACGGGGGTACAATGAGCAGTTCTTC.

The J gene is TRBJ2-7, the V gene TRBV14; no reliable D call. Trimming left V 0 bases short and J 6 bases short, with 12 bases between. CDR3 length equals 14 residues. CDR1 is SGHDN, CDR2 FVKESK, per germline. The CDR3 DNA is TGTGCCAGCAGCCAAGATCGGGTAGTCAGCGAGCAGTACTTC. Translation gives CASSQDRVVSEQYF.

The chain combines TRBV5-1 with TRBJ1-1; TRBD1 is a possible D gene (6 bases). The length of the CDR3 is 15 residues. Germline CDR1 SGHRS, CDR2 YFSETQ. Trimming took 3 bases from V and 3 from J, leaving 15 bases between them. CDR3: CASSYRQAWDTEAFF. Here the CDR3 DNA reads TGCGCCAGCAGCTATCGACAGGCATGGGACACTGAAGCTTTCTTT.

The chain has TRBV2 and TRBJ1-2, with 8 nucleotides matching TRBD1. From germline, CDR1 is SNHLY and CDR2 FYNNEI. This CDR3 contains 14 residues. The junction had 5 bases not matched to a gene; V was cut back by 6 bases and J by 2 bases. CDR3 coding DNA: TGTGCCAGCAGGGACCCAGGGGGCAACTATGGCTACACCTTC. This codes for CASRDPGGNYGYTF.

CDR3 coding DNA: TGTGCCAGCTCACCCTACAGGGACGAGCAGTACTTC. Its translation is CASSPYRDEQYF. This chain links TRBV18 with TRBJ2-7; maybe TRBD1 (6 bases). This CDR3 is 12 amino acids long. V lost 3 bases, J lost 5 bases, and 8 bases lay in between. Germline V gene data show CDR1 as KGHSH and CDR2 as LQKENI. Full variable domain (remainder filled in from reference TRBV18 and TRBJ2-7): NAGVMQNPRHLVRRRGQEARLRCSPMKGHSHVYWYRQLPEEGLKFMVYLQKENIIDESGMPKERFSAEFPKEGPSILRIQQVVRGDSAAYFCASSPYRDEQYFGPGTRLTVT.

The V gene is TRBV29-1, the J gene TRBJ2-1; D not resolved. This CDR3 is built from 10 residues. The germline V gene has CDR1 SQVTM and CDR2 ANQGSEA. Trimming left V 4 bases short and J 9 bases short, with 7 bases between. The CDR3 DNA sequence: TGCAGCGTTGGAGCGTTTGAGCAGTTCTTC. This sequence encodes CSVGAFEQFF.

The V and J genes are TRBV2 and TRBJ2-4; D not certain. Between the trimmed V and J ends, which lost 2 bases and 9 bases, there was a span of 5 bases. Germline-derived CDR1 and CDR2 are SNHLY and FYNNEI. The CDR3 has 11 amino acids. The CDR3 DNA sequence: TGTGCCAGCAGTGAAATGGGCATTCAGTACTTC. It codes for CASSEMGIQYF.

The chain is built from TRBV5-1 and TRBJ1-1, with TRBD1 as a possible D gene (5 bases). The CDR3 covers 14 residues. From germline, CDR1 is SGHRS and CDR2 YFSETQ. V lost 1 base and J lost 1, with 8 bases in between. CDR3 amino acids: CASSLYGGNTEAFF. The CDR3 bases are TGCGCCAGCAGCTTGTACGGGGGGAACACTGAAGCTTTCTTT.

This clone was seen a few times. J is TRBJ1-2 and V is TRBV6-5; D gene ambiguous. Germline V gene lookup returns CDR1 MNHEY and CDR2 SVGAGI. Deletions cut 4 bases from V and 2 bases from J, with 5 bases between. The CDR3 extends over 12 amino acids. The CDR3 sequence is CASSWGNYGYTF. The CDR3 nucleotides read TGTGCCAGCAGTTGGGGAAACTATGGCTACACCTTC.

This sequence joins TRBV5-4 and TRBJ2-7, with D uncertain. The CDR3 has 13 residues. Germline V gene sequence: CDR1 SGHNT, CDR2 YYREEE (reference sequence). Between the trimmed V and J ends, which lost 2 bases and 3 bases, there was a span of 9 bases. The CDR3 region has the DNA TGTGCCAGCAGCTTAGGGATTGGCTACGAGCAGTACTTC. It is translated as CASSLGIGYEQYF.

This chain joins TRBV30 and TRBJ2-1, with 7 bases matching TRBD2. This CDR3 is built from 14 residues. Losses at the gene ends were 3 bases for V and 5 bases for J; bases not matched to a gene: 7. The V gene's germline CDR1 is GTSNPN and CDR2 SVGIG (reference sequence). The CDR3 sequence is CAWRESGKHNEQFF. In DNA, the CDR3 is TGTGCCTGGAGGGAGAGCGGGAAGCACAATGAGCAGTTCTTC.

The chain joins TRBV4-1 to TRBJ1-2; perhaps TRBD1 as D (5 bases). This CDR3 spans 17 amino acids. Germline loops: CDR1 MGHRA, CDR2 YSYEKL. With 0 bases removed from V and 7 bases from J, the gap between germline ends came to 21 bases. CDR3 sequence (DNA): TGCGCCAGCAGCCAAGATCAGCAGGGAAGGAGGCGGTCTGGCTACACCTTC. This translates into CASSQDQQGRRRSGYTF.

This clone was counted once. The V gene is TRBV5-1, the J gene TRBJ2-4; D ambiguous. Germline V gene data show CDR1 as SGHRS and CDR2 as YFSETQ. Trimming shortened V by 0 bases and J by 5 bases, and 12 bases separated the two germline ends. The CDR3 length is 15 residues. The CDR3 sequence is CASSLGTARENIQYF. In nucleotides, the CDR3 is TGCGCCAGCAGCTTGGGAACAGCCCGAGAAAACATTCAGTACTTC.

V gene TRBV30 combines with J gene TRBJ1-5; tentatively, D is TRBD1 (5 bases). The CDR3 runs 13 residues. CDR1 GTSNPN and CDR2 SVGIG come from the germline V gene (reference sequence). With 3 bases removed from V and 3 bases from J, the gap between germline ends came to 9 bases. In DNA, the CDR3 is TGTGCCTGGAGCAGGGAAGCCAATCAGCCCCAGCATTTT. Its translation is CAWSREANQPQHF.

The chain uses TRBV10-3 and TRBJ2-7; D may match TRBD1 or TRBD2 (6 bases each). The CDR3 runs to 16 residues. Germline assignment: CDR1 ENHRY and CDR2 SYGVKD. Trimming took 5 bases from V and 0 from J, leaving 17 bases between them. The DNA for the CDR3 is TGTGCCATCAGTAACCAGGGGACCGGGAGCTCCTACGAGCAGTACTTC. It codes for CAISNQGTGSSYEQYF.

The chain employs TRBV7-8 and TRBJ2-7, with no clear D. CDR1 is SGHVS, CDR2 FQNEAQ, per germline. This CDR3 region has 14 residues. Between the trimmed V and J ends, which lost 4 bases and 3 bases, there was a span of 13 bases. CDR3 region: CASSSLSGSYEQYF. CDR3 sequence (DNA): TGTGCCAGCAGCTCGCTTTCGGGCAGCTACGAGCAGTACTTC.

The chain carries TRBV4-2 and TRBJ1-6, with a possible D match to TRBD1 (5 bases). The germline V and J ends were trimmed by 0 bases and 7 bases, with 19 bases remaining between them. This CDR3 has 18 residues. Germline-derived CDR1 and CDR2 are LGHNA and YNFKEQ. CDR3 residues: CASSQDHRPGGGNSPLHF. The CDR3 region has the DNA TGTGCCAGCAGCCAAGATCATAGGCCGGGTGGGGGAAATTCACCCCTCCACTTT.